This T cell receptor beta chain appears in the sequencing data of a study of graft-versus-host responses after intestinal transplantation. Trimming removed 1 base at V and 4 bases at J, with 8 bases between. Germline V gene sequence: CDR1 SGHTA, CDR2 FQGNSA. The CDR3 consists of 13 residues. Worth noting for this clone: Its antigen is unidentified.

Sequenced by immunoSEQ multiplex PCR; TCRdb stores in-frame clones only, minus some. This sample has 130,000 or so clones, with around 90% found just once. General observations from the study: Graft-donor T cell macrochimerism in patients accompanied high graft-versus-host to host-versus-graft clonal ratios in allografts. With peak circulating GvH clone levels came an association with early post-transplant HvG declines. Detected in recipient marrow were GvH clones, some of which were first observed in ileum or blood.

The sequence was collected from a human donor who received an intestinal transplant. V usage is TRBV7-2 and J usage is TRBJ2-7; no firm D call. The sequenced sample was unstimulated CD4+ T cells sorted from spleen or lymph node cells, obtained before intestinal transplant. The CDR3 DNA sequence: TGTGCCAGCAGCTTAGGTCGGATGTACGAGCAGTACTTC. Amino acids: CASSLGRMYEQYF.